This TCR beta chain was observed in a study of regulatory T cells in long-lasting Graves disease. Study-level findings and limits: Because few samples were included, accuracy may have been lower. TRBV28, TRBJ1-2 and TRBJ2-5 emerged as the favored segments in persistent disease.

Worth noting for this clonotype: Its antigen is undetermined.

The CDR3 has 14 amino acids. Germline CDR1 is MDHEN and CDR2 is SYDVKM. V trimming: 5 bases; J trimming: 4 bases; junction bases outside the gene matches: 4. Indicated time point: persistent/refractory GD, antithyroid drugs over 5 years with positive TRAb. PBMC-extracted RNA yielded the TCR library. EDTA tubes received approximately 10 milliliters of drawn peripheral blood. Building of the TCR beta libraries involved iRepertoire HTBI primers and Arm-PCR of CDR3 regions. Source study methods: Across the samples, identification revealed 55 to 75 TRBV and roughly 13 TRBJ segments. TCRdb used MiXCR to reprocess the multiplex PCR reads, holding one entry per CDR3 protein. These V and J calls derive from TCRdb rather than the authors' analysis. This sample has hundreds of thousands of distinct CDR3 sequences, with 20% to 25% found just once.

This chain uses TRBV28 with TRBJ2-3; the match to TRBD1 covers 9 bases. This TCR was sampled from a female donor with Graves disease. Sample: peripheral blood mononuclear cells (PBMCs), taken when the disease was refractory, from a patient treated with antithyroid drugs. CDR3 protein: CASSTGGWADTQYF. DNA for the CDR3: TGTGCCAGCAGTACAGGGGGCTGGGCAGATACGCAGTATTTT.